Presented here are 5 T cell receptor beta chains from one specimen sequenced in a study of PD-1 blockade in classical Hodgkin lymphoma. The table came from immunoSEQ multiplex PCR; TCRdb's copy has only in-frame clones and leaves some out. Of some 53,000 clones listed, approximately 86% are singletons. As for time point: cycle 4 day 1 (C4D1), after 6 weeks of nivolumab. Relapse was seen in all patients after autologous stem cell transplantation, and brentuximab vedotin exposure was variable. Sequenced here: peripheral blood mononuclear cells (PBMCs), sampled before the fourth cycle of nivolumab. These receptors all stem from a human donor with classical Hodgkin lymphoma.

This chain joins TRBV27 and TRBJ1-3; D is uncertain. The V gene's germline CDR1 is MNHEY and CDR2 SMNVEV (reference sequence). CDR3 size: 14 residues. Trimming stripped 6 bases from V and 0 bases from J, with 9 bases between. This chain's CDR3 is CASRGSLSGNTIYF. The CDR3, as DNA: TGTGCCAGCAGGGGCAGTCTCTCTGGAAACACCATATATTTT.

This clone has only one observation. This chain joins TRBV6-1 and TRBJ2-5; D remains ambiguous. V shed 5 bases and J shed 5 bases, with 6 bases lying between them. Germline V gene lookup returns CDR1 MNHNS and CDR2 SASEGT. The CDR3 contains 11 residues. The DNA for the CDR3 is TGTGCCAGCAGTTCGGTGGAGACCCAGTACTTC. It is translated as CASSSVETQYF.

The rearrangement joins TRBV4-2 to TRBJ2-2, with 8 bases lining up with TRBD2. This CDR3 spans 15 amino acids. The junction had 5 bases not matched to a gene; V was cut back by 0 bases and J by 8 bases. CDR1 is LGHNA and CDR2 is YNFKEQ in the germline V gene. The CDR3 spells CASSQDQRGRGELFF. CDR3 coding DNA: TGTGCCAGCAGCCAAGATCAGCGCGGGAGGGGGGAGCTGTTTTTT.

As regards this clone: Compared with germline, one end of the junction differs, possibly owing to a read error. The V and J genes are TRBV7-9 and TRBJ2-7; D is possibly TRBD2 (5 bases). The CDR3 runs 18 residues. The germline gives CDR1 SEHNR, CDR2 FQNEAQ (reference sequence). The CDR3 nucleotides read TGTGCCAGCAGTTTAGAGGGCTGGTCGGGGTCGAGCTCCTACGAGCAGTACTTC. Protein product: CASSLEGWSGSSSYEQYF.

The gene calls are TRBV6-5 and TRBJ1-2, with D uncertain. There are 12 residues in the CDR3. Per the germline V gene, CDR1 is MNHEY and CDR2 is SVGAGI. The V end lost 4 bases, the J end lost 2 bases, and 5 bases lay between the germline ends. CDR3: CASSWLNYGYTF. Here the CDR3 DNA reads TGTGCCAGCAGTTGGCTGAACTATGGCTACACCTTC.